The next 2 T cell receptor beta chains were all read from a single sample in a study of cytomegalovirus exposure and HLA in healthy donors (dated by TCRdb to the late 2010s). The library was obtained by the immunoSEQ multiplex PCR assay. For the multiplex PCR, a mixture combining 60 forward primers for TCR Vbeta segments and 13 reverse primers for TCR Jbeta segments was used. This immuneACCESS table, as held by TCRdb, lists in-frame sequences with V and J called but not all clones. Of the missing ones, under half trace to an unresolved V gene in checked studies; the others have no known cause. The sample table gives approximately 79,000 clones. Together, the top ten hold 0.8% to 1% of the sample. Sequencing used PBMCs. These receptors were obtained from a boy aged 5-17 years in good health and CMV-seronegative.

The chain combines TRBV6-5 with TRBJ1-1; D remains unclear. This CDR3 has 14 amino acids. The germline V gene encodes CDR1 MNHEY and CDR2 SVGAGI. V shed 0 bases and J shed 1 base, with 6 bases lying between them. CDR3 in amino acids: CASSYSGGNTEAFF. The CDR3 DNA follows: TGTGCCAGCAGTTACTCGGGAGGGAACACTGAAGCTTTCTTT.

This chain joins TRBV5-4 and TRBJ1-1; 9 nucleotides agree with TRBD1. Looked up from germline, CDR1 is SGHNT and CDR2 is YYREEE (reference sequence). With V trimmed by 5 bases and J by 4 bases, 6 bases remained unmatched. There are 14 residues in the CDR3. The DNA of the CDR3 is TGTGCCAGCAGTAATGACAGGGGGGTCACTGAAGCTTTCTTT. This sequence encodes CASSNDRGVTEAFF.